A single sample gave rise to the 29 T cell receptor beta chains below, sequenced in a study of T cell repertoires in cytomegalovirus infection. TCRdb reprocessed the reads with MiXCR, giving one entry per CDR3 protein. The sample records 45,000 to 55,000 distinct CDR3 sequences, about a fifth being singletons. Their cognate antigens are unknown. The sequencing here drew on CD8+ T cells from cultured PBMCs, taken from culture after CMV antigen stimulation. These receptors all stem from a human donor in good health (CMV status not recorded). Some clones in this sample may be carry-over from other donors' samples.

This clonotype was detected a few times. The V gene is TRBV7-2, the J gene TRBJ1-4; D call uncertain. The CDR3 contains 15 residues. V lost 5 bases and J 0 bases, leaving 10 bases between the germline ends. Germline V gene data show CDR1 as SGHTA and CDR2 as FQGNSA. The DNA for the CDR3 is TGTGCCAGCAGCCCCGACGGCACAACTAATGAAAAACTGTTTTTT. It encodes CASSPDGTTNEKLFF.

This chain's CDR3 is CASSYVGGQDTQYF. The CDR3 DNA reads TGTGCCAGCAGTTACGTTGGAGGGCAAGATACGCAGTATTTT. The J gene is TRBJ2-3, the V gene TRBV6-2 or TRBV6-3, with a weak D call TRBD2 (6 bases). Germline V gene data show CDR1 as MNHEY and CDR2 as SVGEGT. The CDR3 length is 14 residues. V shed 2 bases and J shed 5 bases, with 11 bases lying between them.

The chain couples TRBV7-8 to TRBJ1-5, with D perhaps TRBD1 (6 bases). V was shortened by 0 bases and J by 0 bases, with 21 bases between the two germline ends. The CDR3 sequence is 20 residues long. Per germline, CDR1 SGHVS and CDR2 FQNEAQ. The CDR3: CASSLAPSGDRVYSNQPQHF. The CDR3 nucleotides are TGTGCCAGCAGCTTAGCACCTTCAGGGGATAGGGTTTATAGCAATCAGCCCCAGCATTTT.

V usage is TRBV29-1 and J usage is TRBJ1-3; D call uncertain. Germline CDR1 reads SQVTM; CDR2 reads ANQGSEA. The V gene lost 4 bases and the J gene lost 2 bases, with 9 bases spanning the gap. This CDR3 has 13 amino acids. The CDR3 spells CSVVLGAGNTIYF. In DNA, the CDR3 is TGCAGCGTTGTTCTCGGGGCTGGAAACACCATATATTTT.

CDR3: CASSLTSGLPEQFF. CDR3 coding DNA: TGTGCCAGTAGTTTGACTAGCGGGCTCCCTGAGCAGTTCTTC. V gene TRBV19 combines with J gene TRBJ2-1; TRBD2 matches at 10 bases. Germline V gene lookup returns CDR1 LNHDA and CDR2 SQIVND (reference sequence). The CDR3 is 14 amino acids. Trimming at V came to 5 bases and at J to 9 bases, leaving 7 bases not matched to a gene.

This clonotype was detected a few times. The rearrangement uses TRBV7-3 and TRBJ2-7, with 7 bases lining up with TRBD2. In germline, CDR1 is SGHTA, CDR2 FQGTGA. The CDR3 runs 14 residues. The ends lost 3 bases at V and 1 base at J; junction bases unmatched: 3. The CDR3: CASSFASGSYEQYF. CDR3 nucleotides: TGTGCCAGCAGCTTTGCTAGCGGATCCTACGAGCAGTACTTC. The entire variable domain, with the rest obtained from reference TRBV7-3 and TRBJ2-7, is as follows: GAGVSQTPSNKVTEKGKYVELRCDPISGHTALYWYRQSLGQGPEFLIYFQGTGAADDSGLPNDRFFAVRPEGSVSTLKIQRTERGDSAVYLCASSFASGSYEQYFGPGTRLTVT.

This clonotype was counted a few times. The chain uses TRBV24-1 and TRBJ2-1, with D perhaps matching TRBD1 (6 bases). Germline V CDR1 and CDR2: KGHDR, SFDVKD. The V and J ends lost 3 bases and 4 bases respectively, with 21 bases between them. CDR3 length equals 18 residues. This CDR3 reads CATSDDRTTGHIYNEQFF. In DNA, the CDR3 is TGTGCCACCAGTGATGATAGGACGACGGGACACATATACAATGAGCAGTTCTTC.

This clonotype was observed a handful of times. The chain carries TRBV7-2 and TRBJ1-2, with D hard to call. From germline, CDR1 is SGHTA and CDR2 FQGNSA. This CDR3 has 15 residues. Trimming removed 1 base from V and 2 bases from J, with 11 bases in between. Here the CDR3 reads CASSLEVFQNYGYTF. The CDR3 DNA sequence: TGTGCCAGCAGCTTAGAGGTCTTTCAGAACTATGGCTACACCTTC.

This clonotype was counted only a few times. The CDR3 region is CATAVRGHEQYF. The CDR3 coding sequence is TGTGCCACGGCGGTACGAGGGCACGAGCAGTACTTC. This chain links TRBV15 with TRBJ2-7; a possible D gene is TRBD2 (5 bases). The CDR3 loop spans 12 amino acids. V gave up 9 bases and J gave up 5 bases, with 14 bases separating them. The germline gives CDR1 LNHNV, CDR2 YYDKDF (reference sequence).

By proportion, this clonotype is medium-sized. The V call is TRBV28, the J call TRBJ1-1; the D gene is possibly TRBD1 (5 bases). Trimming shortened V by 7 bases and J by 4 bases, and 16 bases separated the two germline ends. This CDR3 spans 14 amino acids. Germline assignment: CDR1 MDHEN and CDR2 SYDVKM. Written as DNA, the CDR3 is TGTGCCAGCAAGGGGAGCAACCTGGGCACTGAAGCTTTCTTT. Its protein product is CASKGSNLGTEAFF. The variable domain in full, with the rest retrieved from reference TRBV28 and TRBJ1-1, is DVKVTQSSRYLVKRTGEKVFLECVQDMDHENMFWYRQDPGLGLRLIYFSYDVKMKEKGDIPEGYSVSREKKERFSLILESASTNQTSMYLCASKGSNLGTEAFFGQGTRLTVV.

The V and J genes are TRBV27 and TRBJ2-1; 7 nucleotides match TRBD1. The germline gives CDR1 MNHEY, CDR2 SMNVEV (reference sequence). The CDR3 spans 14 residues. V shed 4 bases, J shed 9 bases, and the junction held 9 bases outside the gene matches. CDR3 nucleotide sequence: TGTGCCAGCAGTTACAGGGGTTGGGTCTCTGAGCAGTTCTTC. It codes for CASSYRGWVSEQFF.

This clonotype was seen more than once but under ten times. The chain recombines TRBV6-6 with TRBJ2-5; 8 positions agree with TRBD2. Germline assignment: CDR1 MNHNY and CDR2 SVGAGI (reference sequence). CDR3 length: 20 amino acids. Trimming at V came to 6 bases and at J to 1 base, leaving 22 bases not matched to a gene. The DNA of the CDR3 is TGTGCCAGCAGAACGTCGAGGGGAACGGTTCGCGGGGGGCTCCAAGAGACCCAGTACTTC. Its protein is CASRTSRGTVRGGLQETQYF.

This clonotype was seen a few times. This chain links TRBV7-9 with TRBJ2-7; no clear D gene. The germline V and J ends were trimmed by 4 bases and 0 bases, with 16 bases remaining between them. The CDR3 covers 16 residues. Germline-derived CDR1 and CDR2 are SEHNR and FQNEAQ (reference sequence). The chain's CDR3 is CASSSSRAPLSYEQYF. CDR3 DNA sequence: TGTGCCAGCAGCTCATCCCGGGCACCGCTCTCCTACGAGCAGTACTTC.

This chain connects TRBV7-9 to TRBJ1-5; D gene unclear. The germline V gene has CDR1 SEHNR and CDR2 FQNEAQ (reference sequence). Trimming pared 1 base from V and 0 bases from J, leaving 10 bases between. The CDR3 consists of 16 residues. The CDR3 DNA reads TGTGCCAGCAGCTTAGATGGCGATTATAGCAATCAGCCCCAGCATTTT. This sequence encodes CASSLDGDYSNQPQHF.

J is TRBJ1-1 and V is TRBV12-3 or TRBV12-4, with D maybe TRBD1 (5 bases). The CDR3 extends over 11 amino acids. V lost 11 bases, J lost 4 bases, and 11 bases lay in between. The CDR3 DNA is TGTGCCTTGGGGGGGTCCACTGAAGCTTTCTTT. Translation: CALGGSTEAFF.

This clonotype was detected once. The junction and the germline gene differ at one end; a read error may be behind it. The chain carries TRBV7-9 and TRBJ2-5; a weak D match, TRBD2 (5 bases). CDR3 length: 13 residues. Germline CDR1 reads SEHNR; CDR2 reads FQNEAQ (reference sequence). CDR3 residues: CASSPGTSGILAF. CDR3 DNA sequence: TGTGCCAGCAGCCCCGGTACCTCCGGGATCTTAGCTTTC.

The chain links TRBV6-1 to TRBJ2-7; TRBD1 aligns across 8 bases. Germline V gene lookup returns CDR1 MNHNS and CDR2 SASEGT. Germline trimming cut 8 bases from V and 7 bases from J; bases unmatched to any gene: 7. CDR3 size: 12 residues. The CDR3 DNA follows: TGTGCCAGCGACAGGGGAAAGAAGGAGCAGTACTTC. It codes for CASDRGKKEQYF.

The J gene is TRBJ2-1, the V gene TRBV11-1; 14 nucleotides align to TRBD2. Losses at the gene ends were 5 bases for V and 3 bases for J; bases not matched to a gene: 9. This CDR3 contains 18 residues. Germline assignment: CDR1 SGHAT and CDR2 FQDESV (reference sequence). The CDR3 nucleotides read TGTGCCAGCAGCCACCCAAAGACTAGCGGGGGGGTCTACAATGAGCAGTTCTTC. Translating it yields CASSHPKTSGGVYNEQFF.

In this sample, this clonotype turned up a few times. V and J are TRBV7-2 and TRBJ1-5; D remains unclear. CDR1 and CDR2 from the germline V gene are SGHTA and FQGNSA. V was cut by 3 bases and J by 5 bases, with 8 bases left in between. The CDR3 length is 13 residues. CDR3 in amino acids: CASSLEGHQPQHF. Here the CDR3 DNA reads TGTGCCAGCAGCTTGGAGGGTCATCAGCCCCAGCATTTT.

This rearrangement joins TRBV6-8 to TRBJ2-1, with D unresolved. Trimming cost V 8 bases and J 9 bases, with 14 bases left between them. The CDR3 spans 12 residues. Germline V gene data show CDR1 as MNHGY and CDR2 as SAAAGT. CDR3 nucleotides: TGTGCCAGCGGAAAAGATTTTGTTGAGCAGTTCTTC. Translation: CASGKDFVEQFF.

The chain uses TRBV28 and TRBJ2-1; weak D call: TRBD2 (6 bases). This CDR3 spans 12 amino acids. Germline-derived CDR1 and CDR2 are MDHEN and SYDVKM. The V gene lost 10 bases and the J gene lost 6 bases, with 13 bases spanning the gap. CDR3 bases: TGTGCCACGGGGGTTTGGGGCAATGAGCAGTTCTTC. This encodes CATGVWGNEQFF.

The genes are TRBV10-3 and TRBJ1-6; D ambiguous. The CDR3 contains 19 residues. Trimming cost V 3 bases and J 5 bases, with 23 bases left between them. The V gene's germline CDR1 is ENHRY and CDR2 SYGVKD. For the CDR3, the DNA is TGTGCCATCAGTGAATCTGGGAAGACCGGGATGGCTGATAATTCACCCCTCCACTTT. Protein product: CAISESGKTGMADNSPLHF.

This chain links TRBV11-2 with TRBJ1-1; 9 bases line up with TRBD1. This CDR3 has 13 residues. The V gene end was trimmed by 8 bases and the J gene end by 3 bases; junction bases not matched to a gene: 4. Germline V gene lookup returns CDR1 SGHAT and CDR2 FQNNGV. As DNA, the CDR3 is TGTGCCAGCGCTACAGGGGGCTACACTGAAGCTTTCTTT. Residues: CASATGGYTEAFF.

The chain is built from TRBV20-1 and TRBJ2-3, with 11 bases lining up with TRBD2. The V and J ends lost 3 bases and 4 bases, in that order; junction bases with no gene match: 0. There are 13 residues in the CDR3. Germline V gene lookup returns CDR1 DFQATT and CDR2 SNEGSKA (reference sequence). CDR3 sequence: CSASSGGADTQYF. CDR3 bases: TGCAGTGCTAGTAGCGGGGGGGCAGATACGCAGTATTTT.

J is TRBJ2-1 and V is TRBV11-3, with D maybe TRBD2 (5 bases). CDR3 size: 17 residues. CDR1 SGHNT and CDR2 YENEEA come from the germline V gene. The V end lost 3 bases, the J end lost 5 bases, and 20 bases lay between the germline ends. The CDR3 nucleotides are TGTGCCAGCAGCTTGGGCCTCTCGACGGGGTTCGACAATGAGCAGTTCTTC. Amino acids: CASSLGLSTGFDNEQFF.

This clonotype has just one count. The chain carries TRBV27 and TRBJ1-1; TRBD1 agrees at 8 bases. After removal of 6 bases from V and 7 bases from J, the junction contained 10 bases not matched to a gene. Germline CDR1 MNHEY, CDR2 SMNVEV (reference sequence). The CDR3 is 14 amino acids. In nucleotides, the CDR3 is TGTGCCAGCAGCCTTGGACAGGGAAGGATTGAAGCTTTCTTT. Protein product: CASSLGQGRIEAFF.

This chain connects TRBV7-2 to TRBJ2-1, with D tentatively TRBD1 or TRBD2 (6 bases each). CDR3 length: 16 amino acids. V was cut by 0 bases and J by 1 base, with 10 bases left in between. In germline, CDR1 is SGHTA, CDR2 FQGNSA. CDR3 loop: CASSLAGGLSYNEQFF. In DNA, the CDR3 is TGTGCCAGCAGCTTAGCGGGGGGCCTGTCCTACAATGAGCAGTTCTTC. Full variable domain (rest looked up from reference TRBV7-2 and TRBJ2-1): GAGVSQSPSNKVTEKGKDVELRCDPISGHTALYWYRQSLGQGLEFLIYFQGNSAPDKSGLPSDRFSAERTGGSVSTLTIQRTQQEDSAVYLCASSLAGGLSYNEQFFGPGTRLTVL.

The chain has TRBV27 and TRBJ2-4; D is tentatively TRBD1 or TRBD2 (6 bases each). This CDR3 spans 14 amino acids. The germline V and J ends were trimmed by 3 bases and 3 bases, with 9 bases remaining between them. Germline CDR1 is MNHEY and CDR2 is SMNVEV (reference sequence). The CDR3 protein is CASSFGGGKNIQYF. The CDR3 nucleotides read TGTGCCAGCAGTTTTGGAGGGGGCAAAAACATTCAGTACTTC.

The V call is TRBV12-3 or TRBV12-4, the J call TRBJ1-3; D remains ambiguous. This CDR3 comprises 13 residues. Between the trimmed V and J ends, which lost 1 base and 8 bases, there was a span of 9 bases. CDR3 in amino acids: CASSLVPRDTIYF. DNA for the CDR3: TGTGCCAGCAGTTTAGTACCGAGGGACACCATATATTTT.